A selection of T cell receptor beta chains follows, all from one sample in a study of blood T cell repertoires in COVID-19. Produced via immunoSEQ multiplex PCR; TCRdb's table is partial and in-frame only. The table has 95,000 to 150,000 clones, 70% to 80% seen once. The sequencing sample was made of peripheral blood. The receptor source for this set is a man aged 35-49 years with active or convalescent COVID-19. Each CDR3 is given with its conserved first and last residue. The D gene is left open where the match is weak. Some rows have no size entry. The others give once, few or many, or a class for an expanded clone.

TRBD1	TRBV7-9	NA	TRBJ1-2	CASSLTATGRAIGGYTF	TGTGCCAGCAGTTTAACCGCGACAGGGCGGGCGATCGGCGGCTACACCTTC
NA	TRBV5-1	NA	TRBJ2-1	CASSPPGLGDEQFF	TGCGCCAGCAGCCCGCCGGGACTCGGAGATGAGCAGTTCTTC
NA	TRBV28	few	TRBJ2-1	CASSHRRGNHNEQFF	TGTGCCAGCAGCCACCGTAGGGGCAACCACAATGAGCAGTTCTTC
NA	TRBV19	NA	TRBJ1-5	CASSAPLRGQPQHF	TGTGCCAGTAGTGCACCTCTACGGGGGCAGCCCCAGCATTTT
NA	TRBV3-1/TRBV3-2	NA	TRBJ1-3	CASSRNRVSGNTIYF	TGTGCCAGCAGCCGCAACAGGGTATCTGGAAACACCATATATTTT
NA	TRBV19	NA	TRBJ2-4	CASSIDEGRRVQYF	TGTGCCAGTAGTATAGATGAGGGACGGAGGGTTCAGTACTTC
NA	TRBV6-5	NA	TRBJ2-2	CASFSGVYTGELFF	TGTGCCAGCTTTTCAGGGGTTTACACCGGGGAGCTGTTTTTT
TRBD1	TRBV30	NA	TRBJ2-7	CAWNTGDVYEQYF	TGTGCCTGGAACACAGGGGATGTCTACGAGCAGTACTTC
NA	TRBV5-1	NA	TRBJ1-1	CASRPGQSNTEAFF	TGCGCCAGCCGCCCAGGACAGAGTAACACTGAAGCTTTCTTT
NA	TRBV28	NA	TRBJ1-1	CASSTPQGGTEAFF	TGTGCCAGCAGTACACCCCAGGGTGGCACTGAAGCTTTCTTT
NA	TRBV4-2	once	TRBJ1-5	CASSQVGSNQPQHF	TGTGCCAGCAGCCAAGTCGGGAGCAATCAGCCCCAGCATTTT
NA	TRBV12-3/TRBV12-4	NA	TRBJ2-5	CASSLGGGETQYF	TGTGCCAGCAGTTTGGGAGGGGGAGAGACCCAGTACTTC
NA	TRBV9	NA	TRBJ1-6	CASSSRPGDSPLHF	TGTGCCAGCAGCTCACGGCCCGGGGATTCACCCCTCCACTTT
NA	TRBV11-2	NA	TRBJ1-3	CASSSTDRSGNTIYF	TGTGCCAGCAGCTCGACAGACCGCTCTGGAAACACCATATATTTT
NA	TRBV5-4	NA	TRBJ2-3	CASSWGRSVVDTQYF	TGTGCCAGCAGCTGGGGCCGTTCCGTGGTAGATACGCAGTATTTT
NA	TRBV2	NA	TRBJ1-5	CASTSDNLGNQPQHF	TGTGCCAGCACTTCGGACAACCTAGGGAATCAGCCCCAGCATTTT
NA	TRBV9	few	TRBJ1-6	CASSVDTRSPLHF	TGTGCCAGCAGCGTAGATACGAGGTCACCCCTCCACTTT
NA	TRBV6-6	NA	TRBJ2-1	CASSYSERAPYNEQFF	TGTGCCAGCAGTTACTCGGAGCGGGCCCCCTACAATGAGCAGTTCTTC
NA	TRBV6-5	NA	TRBJ1-2	CASSYYEGDAGYTF	TGTGCCAGCAGTTACTATGAGGGTGACGCTGGCTACACCTTC
NA	TRBV5-4	once	TRBJ1-1	CASSVPQVGGTEAFF	TGTGCCAGCAGCGTACCCCAGGTCGGGGGCACTGAAGCTTTCTTT
NA	TRBV4-1	NA	TRBJ2-2	CASSQAQVRTGELFF	TGCGCCAGCAGCCAAGCCCAGGTTCGGACCGGGGAGCTGTTTTTT
TRBD2	TRBV27	NA	TRBJ2-1	CASSVLAGAEQFF	TGTGCCAGCAGCGTACTAGCGGGAGCTGAGCAGTTCTTC
NA	TRBV3-1/TRBV3-2	NA	TRBJ1-3	CASSQGWGKGGDTIYF	TGTGCCAGCAGCCAAGGTTGGGGTAAAGGCGGGGACACCATATATTTT
TRBD1	TRBV30	NA	TRBJ1-4	CATTGARTNEKLFF	TGTGCCACCACAGGGGCCCGCACTAATGAAAAACTGTTTTTT
NA	TRBV19	once	TRBJ1-1	CAVSLQVNTEAFF	TGTGCCGTAAGCTTACAGGTGAACACTGAAGCTTTCTTT
TRBD1	TRBV10-2	few	TRBJ1-2	CASSGRAPGQSYGYTF	TGCGCCAGCAGTGGAAGGGCCCCGGGACAGTCCTATGGCTACACCTTC
TRBD1	TRBV5-4	NA	TRBJ2-7	CASSLGGGSYEQYF	TGTGCCAGCAGCTTAGGGGGCGGCTCCTACGAGCAGTACTTC
TRBD1	TRBV5-4	NA	TRBJ2-7	CASSLGTVNSYEQYF	TGTGCCAGCAGCCTGGGGACAGTGAATTCCTACGAGCAGTACTTC
NA	TRBV5-4	few	TRBJ2-1	CASSHYRASYNEQFF	TGTGCCAGCAGCCACTACAGGGCGTCCTACAATGAGCAGTTCTTC
TRBD1	TRBV6-1	NA	TRBJ1-2	CATRTGQGQAGYTF	TGTGCCACCAGAACGGGACAGGGGCAAGCTGGCTACACCTTC
TRBD2	TRBV10-1	NA	TRBJ2-7	CASSRGSGEYYEQYF	TGCGCCAGCAGCCGAGGTAGCGGGGAATACTACGAGCAGTACTTC
NA	TRBV9	NA	TRBJ2-5	CASSEGRGRETQYF	TGTGCCAGCAGCGAGGGGCGCGGCAGGGAGACCCAGTACTTC
NA	TRBV10-3	few	TRBJ2-7	CAISDPGESEEQYF	TGTGCCATCAGTGATCCGGGGGAGTCGGAAGAGCAGTACTTC
NA	TRBV3-1/TRBV3-2	NA	TRBJ1-5	CASSQDLYSNQPQHF	TGTGCCAGCAGCCAAGATCTGTATAGCAATCAGCCCCAGCATTTT
NA	TRBV15	NA	TRBJ1-1	CATLGLSTEAFF	TGTGCCACCCTGGGACTTAGCACTGAAGCTTTCTTT